A single sample is the source of the 20 T cell receptor beta chains below, sequenced in a study of persistence of HIV-infected CD4 T cells. The libraries were made with immunoSEQ version 4 in survey mode. Produced via immunoSEQ multiplex PCR; TCRdb's table is partial and in-frame only. The repertoire includes 25,000 to 35,000 clones, roughly 82% of them detected once, and about 0.83% sits in the top ten. The stimulus was lysate of CMV-infected fibroblasts, around 11 ug/mL. Sorted nonresponding memory CD4+ T cells were CD40L-negative, CD69-negative, CD45RO-high. No cognate antigen is known for these TCRs. Sequenced material: CD4+ T cells sorted from PBMCs after roughly 18-hour stimulation, taken from a patient who received antiretroviral therapy. The receptor set was obtained from an adult man with HIV who was CMV-seropositive.

The rearrangement links TRBV23-1 to TRBJ2-5; TRBD1 aligns across 9 bases. TRBV23-1 has ORF status, its function being uncertain. J lost 2 bases, V lost 3 bases, and 4 bases had no gene match. The length of the CDR3 is 15 residues. The CDR3 sequence is CASSQDRGGQETQYF. Written as DNA, the CDR3 is TGCGCCAGCAGTCAGGACAGGGGAGGTCAAGAGACCCAGTACTTC.

V usage is TRBV5-1 and J usage is TRBJ2-7; no clear D gene. V was pared by 4 bases and J by 1 base, with 9 bases between. Germline V lookup: CDR1 SGHRS, CDR2 YFSETQ. CDR3 length: 13 amino acids. This CDR3 is CASSPAGSYEQYF. The CDR3 DNA is TGCGCCAGCAGCCCGGCCGGGTCCTACGAGCAGTACTTC.

Only one count was recorded for this clone. The genes are TRBV20-1 and TRBJ2-3, with D perhaps matching TRBD2 (6 bases). Per the germline V gene, CDR1 is DFQATT and CDR2 is SNEGSKA (reference sequence). The CDR3 runs 11 residues. V dropped 5 bases and J dropped 5 bases, with 8 bases sitting between them. The CDR3 DNA reads TGCAGTGCTCTGGGAGGAGATACGCAGTATTTT. This sequence encodes CSALGGDTQYF.

The genes are TRBV5-1 and TRBJ2-5, with D tentatively TRBD1 (5 bases). Germline V gene lookup returns CDR1 SGHRS and CDR2 YFSETQ. This CDR3 spans 16 amino acids. V was trimmed by 4 bases and J by 4 bases, leaving 20 bases between them. The CDR3 sequence: CASSPNPSRGGETQYF. In DNA, the CDR3 is TGCGCCAGCAGCCCGAACCCTTCAAGGGGCGGAGAGACCCAGTACTTC.

The CDR3 region is CASSSQGVRAGEQYF. The CDR3 bases are TGTGCCAGCAGCTCACAGGGAGTACGTGCGGGGGAGCAGTACTTC. The chain is built from TRBV9 and TRBJ2-7; TRBD1 or TRBD2 may be the D gene (6 bases each). This CDR3 is built from 15 residues. Germline CDR1 and CDR2: SGDLS and YYNGEE. V shed 4 bases and J shed 7 bases, with 21 bases lying between them.

The V call is TRBV5-6, the J call TRBJ1-2; D not certain. The CDR3 has 13 residues. Per germline, CDR1 SGHDT and CDR2 YYEEEE. The V end was cut by 4 bases, the J end by 4 bases, with 11 bases between. The CDR3 nucleotides are TGTGCCAGCAGCCCCCGCAGTCCCTATGGCTACACCTTC. Translation: CASSPRSPYGYTF. Full variable domain (outside the CDR3, taken from reference TRBV5-6 and TRBJ1-2): DAGVTQSPTHLIKTRGQQVTLRCSPKSGHDTVSWYQQALGQGPQFIFQYYEEEERQRGNFPDRFSGHQFPNYSSELNVNALLLGDSALYLCASSPRSPYGYTFGSGTRLTVV.

The chain carries TRBV7-9 and TRBJ2-7, with 7 bases matching TRBD1. The CDR3 totals 14 residues. CDR1 and CDR2 from the germline V gene are SEHNR and FQNEAQ (reference sequence). V lost 4 bases, J lost 5 bases, and 8 bases stayed unmatched. CDR3 sequence reads: CASSWTGTAHEQYF. CDR3 DNA sequence: TGTGCCAGCAGCTGGACCGGGACAGCGCACGAGCAGTACTTC. The full variable domain, rest sourced from reference TRBV7-9 and TRBJ2-7, is DTGVSQNPRHKITKRGQNVTFRCDPISEHNRLYWYRQTLGQGPEFLTYFQNEAQLEKSRLLSDRFSAERPKGSFSTLEIQRTEQGDSAMYLCASSWTGTAHEQYFGPGTRLTVT.

The sample holds one count of this clone. The chain carries TRBV29-1 and TRBJ1-6; 10 nucleotides line up with TRBD1. The CDR3 runs 14 residues. From germline, CDR1 is SQVTM and CDR2 ANQGSEA. Trimming cost V 6 bases and J 6 bases; bases outside gene matches: 5. The DNA of the CDR3 is TGCAGCGTCGGTGGGGACAGGGGTAATTCACCCCTCCACTTT. Its protein is CSVGGDRGNSPLHF. The entire variable domain, with the rest obtained from reference TRBV29-1 and TRBJ1-6, is as follows: SAVISQKPSRDICQRGTSLTIQCQVDSQVTMMFWYRQQPGQSLTLIATANQGSEATYESGFVIDKFPISRPNLTFSTLTVSNMSPEDSSIYLCSVGGDRGNSPLHFGNGTRLTVT.

This clone has only a few counts. V gene TRBV6-5 combines with J gene TRBJ1-1, with D perhaps matching TRBD1 (5 bases). The CDR3 sequence is 14 residues long. V was trimmed by 7 bases and J by 7 bases, leaving 19 bases between them. In germline, CDR1 is MNHEY, CDR2 SVGAGI. Here the CDR3 reads CASTRRAGTYEAFF. The CDR3 DNA follows: TGTGCCAGCACCCGCCGAGCGGGGACCTATGAAGCTTTCTTT.

This chain uses TRBV29-1 with TRBJ2-1; D perhaps matches TRBD1 (6 bases). Looked up from germline, CDR1 is SQVTM and CDR2 is ANQGSEA. The CDR3 contains 13 residues. The V gene lost 7 bases and the J gene lost 7 bases, with 17 bases spanning the gap. CDR3 bases: TGCAGCGAGGGGGTTCTGTTGGGGAATGAGCAGTTCTTC. As protein: CSEGVLLGNEQFF.

The chain carries TRBV5-5 and TRBJ1-2; 7 nucleotides match TRBD1. The CDR3 has 14 amino acids. The V gene's germline CDR1 is SGHKS and CDR2 YYEKEE (reference sequence). The V gene end was trimmed by 2 bases and the J gene end by 1 base; junction bases not matched to a gene: 2. DNA of the CDR3: TGTGCCAGCAGCTTAGACAGGGTTAACTATGGCTACACCTTC. As protein: CASSLDRVNYGYTF.

This rearrangement joins TRBV29-1 to TRBJ1-1; D might be TRBD1 (5 bases). Germline loops: CDR1 SQVTM, CDR2 ANQGSEA. V was trimmed by 5 bases and J by 2 bases, leaving 12 bases between them. The CDR3 consists of 13 residues. The CDR3 here is CSVCFGGNTEAFF. CDR3 coding DNA: TGCAGCGTTTGTTTCGGGGGTAACACTGAAGCTTTCTTT.

The rearrangement joins TRBV7-6 to TRBJ2-2; D call uncertain. The CDR3 sequence is 17 residues long. V lost 5 bases to trimming and J lost 0 bases, with 16 bases between them. Germline lookup yields CDR1 SGHVS and CDR2 FNYEAQ. CDR3 DNA: TGTGCCAGCAGCCCCAGCGCGGCAGGTTCGAACACCGGGGAGCTGTTTTTT. Its translation is CASSPSAAGSNTGELFF.

For the CDR3, the DNA is TGTGCCAGCAGCTCCTATACAGGGATGAACACTGAAGCTTTCTTT. Protein product: CASSSYTGMNTEAFF. V and J are TRBV7-2 and TRBJ1-1, with D perhaps matching TRBD1 (6 bases). Trimming took off 4 bases at V and 0 bases at J, with 12 bases between the two ends. The CDR3 length is 15 residues. The V gene's germline CDR1 is SGHTA and CDR2 FQGNSA. Based on the CDR3 plus reference TRBV7-2 and TRBJ1-1, the full variable domain is GAGVSQSPSNKVTEKGKDVELRCDPISGHTALYWYRQSLGQGLEFLIYFQGNSAPDKSGLPSDRFSAERTGGSVSTLTIQRTQQEDSAVYLCASSSYTGMNTEAFFGQGTRLTVV.

The chain combines TRBV3-1 (or the pseudogene TRBV3-2) with TRBJ2-2; 12 bases map to TRBD2. V was clipped by 6 bases and J by 5 bases; unmatched bases: 4. The V gene's germline CDR1 is LGHDT and CDR2 YNNKEL (reference sequence). This CDR3 is 15 amino acids long. The CDR3 nucleotides are TGTGCCAGCAGACTAGCGGGGGGTTATACCGGGGAGCTGTTTTTT. Protein product: CASRLAGGYTGELFF.

The V and J genes are TRBV6-5 and TRBJ2-6, with D unresolved. The CDR3 runs to 14 residues. Germline V gives CDR1 MNHEY, CDR2 SVGAGI. V was cut by 10 bases and J by 0 bases, with 10 bases left in between. The CDR3 DNA follows: TGTGCCACGCTACAGCCCTCTGGGGCCAACGTCCTGACTTTC. Protein product: CATLQPSGANVLTF.

The chain couples TRBV4-3 to TRBJ2-1; the match to TRBD2 covers 9 bases. The V gene end was trimmed by 2 bases and the J gene end by 5 bases; junction bases not matched to a gene: 10. Germline loops: CDR1 LGHNA, CDR2 YSLEER. The CDR3 consists of 17 residues. Here the CDR3 DNA reads TGCGCCAGCAGCCAAACCCTAGTAGCGGGGGTAGACAATGAGCAGTTCTTC. Protein product: CASSQTLVAGVDNEQFF.

The chain joins TRBV9 to TRBJ2-1; the D gene is possibly TRBD2 (7 bases). Trimming removed 0 bases at V and 5 bases at J, with 15 bases between. Germline loops: CDR1 SGDLS, CDR2 YYNGEE. The CDR3 is 16 residues long. The CDR3 loop is CASSVAWGGVHNEQFF. CDR3 sequence (DNA): TGTGCCAGCAGCGTAGCGTGGGGGGGCGTCCACAATGAGCAGTTCTTC.

The gene calls are TRBV28 and TRBJ1-5; D is undetermined. The CDR3 has 14 amino acids. Trimming pared 5 bases from V and 9 bases from J, leaving 17 bases between. CDR1 MDHEN and CDR2 SYDVKM come from the germline V gene. This CDR3 is CASSPPRGLRPQHF. The CDR3 DNA reads as TGTGCCAGCAGTCCCCCTAGAGGGTTAAGGCCCCAGCATTTT.

In this sample, this clone turned up a few times. Here the CDR3 reads CASSRGDAGFGELFF. For the CDR3, the DNA is TGCGCCAGCAGCCGCGGGGACGCAGGTTTTGGGGAGCTGTTTTTT. The chain employs TRBV4-3 and TRBJ2-2, with a weak D call TRBD2 (6 bases). Germline lookup yields CDR1 LGHNA and CDR2 YSLEER. The CDR3 loop spans 15 amino acids. V lost 4 bases to trimming and J lost 8 bases, with 17 bases between them.